This T cell receptor (beta chain) was documented in a study of control samples from healthy donors and cancer patients. The protocol was immunoSEQ multiplex PCR, while the TCRdb copy is restricted to in-frame clones and leaves out a portion. The sample has tens of thousands of clones, about 91% seen once. The germline gives CDR1 SGHRS, CDR2 YFSETQ. There are 18 residues in the CDR3. V lost 5 bases, J lost 3 bases, and 13 bases stayed unmatched. The clonotype comes from a man between 25 and 39 years old with colorectal cancer. This chain joins TRBV5-1 and TRBJ2-3, with 12 bases identical to TRBD2. What was sequenced was PBMCs. CDR3 DNA: TGCGCCAGCAGTCCTCGCCCTAGCGGGGGGGCCTTGACAGATACGCAGTATTTT. This encodes CASSPRPSGGALTDTQYF. Complete variable domain (other parts from reference TRBV5-1 and TRBJ2-3): KAGVTQTPRYLIKTRGQQVTLSCSPISGHRSVSWYQQTPGQGLQFLFEYFSETQRNKGNFPGRFSGRQFSNSRSEMNVSTLELGDSALYLCASSPRPSGGALTDTQYFGPGTRLTVL.